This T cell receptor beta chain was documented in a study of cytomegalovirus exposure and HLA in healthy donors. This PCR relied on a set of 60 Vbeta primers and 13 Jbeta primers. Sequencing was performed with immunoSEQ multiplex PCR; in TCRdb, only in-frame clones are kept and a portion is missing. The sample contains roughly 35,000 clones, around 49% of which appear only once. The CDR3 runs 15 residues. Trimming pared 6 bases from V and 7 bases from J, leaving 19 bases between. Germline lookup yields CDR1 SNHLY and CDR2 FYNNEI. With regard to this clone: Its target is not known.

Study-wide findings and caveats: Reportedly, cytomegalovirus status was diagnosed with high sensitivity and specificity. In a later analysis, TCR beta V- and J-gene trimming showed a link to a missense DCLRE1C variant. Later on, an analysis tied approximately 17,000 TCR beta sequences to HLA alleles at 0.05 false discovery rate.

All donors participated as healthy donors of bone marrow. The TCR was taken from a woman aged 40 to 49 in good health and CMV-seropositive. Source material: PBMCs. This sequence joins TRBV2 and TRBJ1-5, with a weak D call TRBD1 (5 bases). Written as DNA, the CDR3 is TGTGCCAGCAGGGGAATTGGGGGGACTCGGCAGCCCCAGCATTTT. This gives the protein CASRGIGGTRQPQHF.